These 20 T cell receptor beta chains were sequenced from one sample in a study of blood T cell repertoires in COVID-19. Measured with immunoSEQ multiplex PCR; TCRdb has only the in-frame clones, and not every one. The sample consists of some 220,000 clones, roughly four fifths of them appearing once. Sequenced material: peripheral blood. Every receptor here comes from a woman in her seventies with COVID-19, enrolled during active disease.

V gene TRBV29-1 combines with J gene TRBJ1-1; D perhaps matches TRBD1 (6 bases). This CDR3 has 10 residues. The germline V gene has CDR1 SQVTM and CDR2 ANQGSEA. The CDR3 is CRGGGTEAFF. The CDR3, as DNA: TGCAGGGGAGGGGGCACTGAAGCTTTCTTT.

This chain connects TRBV30 to TRBJ2-7; no clear D. The CDR3 has 12 residues. V dropped 1 base and J dropped 6 bases, with 10 bases sitting between them. The germline CDR1 and CDR2 sequences are GTSNPN and SVGIG (reference sequence). Here the CDR3 reads CAWSGASGEQYF. In DNA form, the CDR3 reads TGTGCCTGGAGTGGGGCATCCGGCGAGCAGTACTTC.

CDR3 sequence (DNA): TGTGCCAGCTCACCCTCAGGGTTCGAGCAGTACTTC. This sequence encodes CASSPSGFEQYF. V usage is TRBV18 and J usage is TRBJ2-7; D might be TRBD1 (5 bases). Germline CDR1 and CDR2: KGHSH and LQKENI. The CDR3 runs to 12 residues. The germline V and J ends were trimmed by 3 bases and 6 bases, with 9 bases remaining between them.

CDR3 sequence: CASSPRSSGNTIYF. Written as DNA, the CDR3 is TGTGCCAGCAGCCCCAGAAGCTCTGGAAACACCATATATTTT. The chain recombines TRBV11-2 with TRBJ1-3; D gene unclear. With 5 bases removed from V and 0 bases from J, the gap between germline ends came to 8 bases. The CDR3 runs to 14 residues. The germline CDR1 and CDR2 sequences are SGHAT and FQNNGV.

This clone occurred once. In DNA, the CDR3 is TGTGCCACCAGTCGAGGAGGCGGCAATCAGCCCCAGCATTTT. Residues: CATSRGGGNQPQHF. The chain carries TRBV24-1 and TRBJ1-5; no clear D gene. CDR1 and CDR2 (germline): KGHDR, SFDVKD. The CDR3 contains 14 residues. Trimming removed 6 bases from V and 2 bases from J, with 10 bases in between.

This sequence joins TRBV5-1 and TRBJ2-2, with 7 bases that match TRBD1. V lost 4 bases and J lost 4; bases outside the gene matches: 7. The CDR3 consists of 15 residues. Germline V CDR1 and CDR2: SGHRS, YFSETQ. The CDR3 nucleotides are TGCGCCAGCAGCGTGCAGGGGGAAGGCACCGGGGAGCTGTTTTTT. This encodes CASSVQGEGTGELFF.

This chain connects TRBV5-1 to TRBJ2-5; no definite D call. The V end lost 3 bases, the J end lost 5 bases, and 11 bases lay between the germline ends. The CDR3 runs 13 residues. In germline, CDR1 is SGHRS, CDR2 YFSETQ. CDR3 in DNA: TGCGCCAGCAGCTCGGGTCGGCGGGAGACCCAGTACTTC. Protein sequence: CASSSGRRETQYF.

V is TRBV5-7 and J is TRBJ1-2; TRBD1 aligns across 7 bases. TRBV5-7 is known as an ORF, though its function is uncertain. V lost 2 bases, J lost 9 bases, and 19 bases stayed unmatched. This CDR3 is built from 17 residues. CDR3 sequence (DNA): TGTGCCAGCAGCTTAGGAGCACAGGGGAACAAGTGGTGCAGCTACACCTTC. Its translation: CASSLGAQGNKWCSYTF.

V gene TRBV28 combines with J gene TRBJ2-7, with TRBD2 identical over 13 bases. Losses at the gene ends were 5 bases for V and 4 bases for J; bases not matched to a gene: 23. CDR3 size: 21 residues. Germline CDR1 is MDHEN and CDR2 is SYDVKM. The CDR3 reads CASSVGSSVTGLAGDSYEQYF. The CDR3 region has the DNA TGTGCCAGCAGTGTGGGATCGAGTGTGACTGGACTAGCGGGAGATTCTTACGAGCAGTACTTC.

J is TRBJ2-5 and V is TRBV18, with 8 bases identical to TRBD2. The germline V gene encodes CDR1 KGHSH and CDR2 LQKENI. The CDR3 spans 15 residues. With V trimmed by 4 bases and J by 2 bases, 6 bases remained unmatched. The CDR3 is CASSLTSGLQETQYF. In DNA, the CDR3 is TGTGCCAGCTCACTTACTAGCGGTTTACAAGAGACCCAGTACTTC.

This rearrangement joins TRBV28 to TRBJ2-5; 13 nucleotides match TRBD2. Germline V lookup: CDR1 MDHEN, CDR2 SYDVKM. The J segment lost 7 bases and the V segment lost 4 bases, leaving 12 bases of the junction unmatched. The CDR3 length is 17 residues. CDR3 amino acids: CASSSPALAGGLPTQYF. CDR3 bases: TGTGCCAGCAGTTCCCCCGCACTAGCGGGAGGGCTACCGACCCAGTACTTC.

The chain carries TRBV19 and TRBJ1-4, with 8 positions matching TRBD1. Unmatched junction bases numbered 9, after V lost 2 bases and J lost 7 bases. The CDR3 loop spans 16 amino acids. Germline V CDR1 and CDR2: LNHDA, SQIVND (reference sequence). The CDR3 DNA reads as TGTGCCAGTAGTATACGGTCTCCAGGGGGCACTGAAAAACTGTTTTTT. Amino acids: CASSIRSPGGTEKLFF.

The CDR3 bases are TGCAGCGCTACGGGACAGGGGGTCGGAAACACCATATATTTT. Protein sequence: CSATGQGVGNTIYF. The chain recombines TRBV29-1 with TRBJ1-3; 11 nucleotides match TRBD1. J was trimmed by 4 bases and V by 7 bases; bases with no gene match: 6. Germline CDR1 reads SQVTM; CDR2 reads ANQGSEA. The CDR3 loop spans 14 amino acids.

A note on this clone: At one end, the junction sequence differs from germline, possibly due to a read error. This rearrangement joins TRBV29-1 to TRBJ2-1, with 10 bases fitting TRBD2. The CDR3 is made up of 13 amino acids. The germline V gene encodes CDR1 SQVTM and CDR2 ANQGSEA. The CDR3 DNA is TGCAGCGTTGACACTAGCGGGACCTCCTTCTCGATCTTC. This sequence encodes CSVDTSGTSFSIF.

This clone showed up just once. The chain employs TRBV7-9 and TRBJ1-5; weak D call: TRBD1 (6 bases). V was trimmed by 1 base and J by 7 bases, leaving 17 bases between them. The CDR3 totals 16 residues. Germline lookup yields CDR1 SEHNR and CDR2 FQNEAQ (reference sequence). The CDR3 region is CASSLGVGRGWQPQHF. The CDR3 nucleotides read TGTGCCAGCAGCTTAGGGGTCGGCAGGGGATGGCAGCCCCAGCATTTT.

This clone was detected once. This sequence joins TRBV10-3 and TRBJ1-1; possibly TRBD1 for D (5 bases). The V end lost 8 bases, the J end lost 4 bases, and 17 bases lay between the germline ends. This CDR3 region has 14 residues. The germline CDR1 and CDR2 sequences are ENHRY and SYGVKD. The CDR3 DNA sequence: TGTGCCATCGGCGCCGGGGCCGGGGGCACTGAAGCTTTCTTT. As protein: CAIGAGAGGTEAFF.

The chain joins TRBV9 to TRBJ2-1, with D perhaps TRBD1 (5 bases). Germline CDR1 is SGDLS and CDR2 is YYNGEE. This CDR3 region has 13 residues. The V and J ends lost 3 bases and 4 bases respectively, with 8 bases between them. The CDR3 DNA follows: TGTGCCAGCAGCGCGGACAATTACAATGAGCAGTTCTTC. Its translation: CASSADNYNEQFF.

CDR3: CASSVKAHQGSSPLHF. DNA for the CDR3: TGTGCCAGCAGTGTAAAGGCCCATCAGGGGAGTTCACCCCTCCACTTT. The chain links TRBV6-1 to TRBJ1-6; D is possibly TRBD1 (6 bases). In germline, CDR1 is MNHNS, CDR2 SASEGT. There are 16 residues in the CDR3. V lost 4 bases, J lost 9 bases, and 19 bases lay in between.

V is TRBV28 and J is TRBJ2-1; D may be TRBD1 (5 bases). The CDR3 runs to 18 residues. The V and J ends lost 2 bases and 0 bases respectively, with 17 bases between them. Germline V CDR1 and CDR2: MDHEN, SYDVKM. CDR3 residues: CASSLGQPFFGSYNEQFF. CDR3 sequence (DNA): TGTGCCAGCAGTTTAGGACAACCGTTTTTTGGCTCCTACAATGAGCAGTTCTTC.

J is TRBJ1-1 and V is TRBV25-1; 8 bases line up with TRBD1. V dropped 5 bases and J dropped 0; count of bases not matched to a gene: 5. CDR3 length: 15 residues. Germline V gene sequence: CDR1 MGHDK, CDR2 SYGVNS. CDR3 loop: CASSPGTGMNTEAFF. In nucleotides, the CDR3 is TGTGCCAGCAGTCCAGGGACAGGAATGAACACTGAAGCTTTCTTT.